Given below is one T cell receptor beta chain in context. The CDR3 totals 14 residues. The V gene end was trimmed by 5 bases and the J gene end by 1 base; junction bases not matched to a gene: 2. Germline V CDR1 and CDR2: SQVTM, ANQGSEA. Data came from immunoSEQ multiplex PCR; TCRdb stores just in-frame clones and leaves some out. This sample carries about 26,000 clones, roughly 91% of them seen once, and the ten largest clones take roughly 13%. The data stem from a study of blood T cell repertoires in COVID-19. The V call is TRBV29-1, the J call TRBJ1-6, with 7 bases matching TRBD1. The sequenced sample consisted of peripheral blood. This clonotype originated in a human donor in a cohort sampled during active COVID-19. The donor label of this sample is uncertain. CDR3 in amino acids: CSVSTGSYNSPLHF. CDR3 coding DNA: TGCAGCGTTTCGACAGGGTCCTATAATTCACCCCTCCACTTT.